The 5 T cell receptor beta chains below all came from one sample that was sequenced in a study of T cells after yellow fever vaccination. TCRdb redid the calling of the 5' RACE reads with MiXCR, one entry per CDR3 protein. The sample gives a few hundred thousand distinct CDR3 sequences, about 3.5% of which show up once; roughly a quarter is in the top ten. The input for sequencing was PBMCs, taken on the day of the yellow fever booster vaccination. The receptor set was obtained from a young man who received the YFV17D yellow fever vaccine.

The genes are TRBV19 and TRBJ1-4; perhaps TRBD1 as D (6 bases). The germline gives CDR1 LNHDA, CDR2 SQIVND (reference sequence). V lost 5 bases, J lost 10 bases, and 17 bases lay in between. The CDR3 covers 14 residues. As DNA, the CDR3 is TGTGCCAGTAGTCCAGCAGGGGAGGTCGGAAAACTGTTTTTT. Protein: CASSPAGEVGKLFF.

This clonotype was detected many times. Here the CDR3 DNA reads TGCGCCAGCAGCCCCACGGGGGCTCAGCCCCAGCATTTT. As protein: CASSPTGAQPQHF. The V gene is TRBV5-1, the J gene TRBJ1-5; D is perhaps TRBD1 (6 bases). CDR3 length: 13 residues. The germline V gene has CDR1 SGHRS and CDR2 YFSETQ. The V end lost 4 bases, the J end lost 6 bases, and 11 bases lay between the germline ends. Filled out from reference TRBV5-1 and TRBJ1-5, the complete variable domain reads KAGVTQTPRYLIKTRGQQVTLSCSPISGHRSVSWYQQTPGQGLQFLFEYFSETQRNKGNFPGRFSGRQFSNSRSEMNVSTLELGDSALYLCASSPTGAQPQHFGDGTRLSIL.

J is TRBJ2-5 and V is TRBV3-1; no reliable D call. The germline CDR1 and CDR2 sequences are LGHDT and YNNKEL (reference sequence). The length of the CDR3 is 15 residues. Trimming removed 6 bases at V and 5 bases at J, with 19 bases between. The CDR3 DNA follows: TGTGCCAGCAGTCAGACGGCCGCTAATTGGGAGACCCAGTACTTC. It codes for CASSQTAANWETQYF.

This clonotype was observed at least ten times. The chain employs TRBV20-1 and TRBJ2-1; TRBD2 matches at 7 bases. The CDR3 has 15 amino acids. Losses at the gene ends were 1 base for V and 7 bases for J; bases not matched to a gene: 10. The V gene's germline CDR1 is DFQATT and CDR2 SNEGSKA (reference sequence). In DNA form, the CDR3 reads TGCAGTGCTAGAGGGCCCGGACTAGGATTTAATGAGCAGTTCTTC. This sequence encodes CSARGPGLGFNEQFF.

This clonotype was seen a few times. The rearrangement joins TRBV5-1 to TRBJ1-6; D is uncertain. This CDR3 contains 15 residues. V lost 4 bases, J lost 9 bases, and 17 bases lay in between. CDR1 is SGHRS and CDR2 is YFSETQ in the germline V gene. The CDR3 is CASSLEPGLGSPLHF. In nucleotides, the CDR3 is TGCGCCAGCAGCCTCGAACCTGGCCTGGGTTCACCCCTCCACTTT.